This TCR beta chain was captured in a study of blood T cell repertoires in COVID-19 (dated by TCRdb to about 2020). Looking at the study overall: Collaborator samples came from the United States, Italy and Spain and covered acute and convalescent phases of COVID-19. The prospective study material was composed of cDNA or gDNA derived from T cells, B-cell-depleted T cells, or PBMCs. Deeply sampled blood TCRbeta repertoires from subjects exposed to, actively infected with, or recovered from COVID-19 were included in the dataset. The samples were drawn from two sources: the first 160 participants of the ongoing ImmuneRACE study, and some 1,300 subjects contributed by 6 global collaborators. A freely available public database, intended as a resource for researchers studying the immune response to SARS-CoV-2, is where the repertoires were released. Sample metadata almost always included a de-identified subject ID, COVID-19 status, age in years and sex. Where available, HLA class I and class II types were taken from metadata supplied by the sample provider and were not determined by assay-based typing. Results and caveats for the whole study, not just this receptor: The amount of clinical and demographic metadata varied by source and participant and was provided uncurated.

Each collaborating institution followed its own protocols to collect whole blood in K2EDTA tubes. Collaborator samples were shipped for TCRbeta analysis as frozen whole blood, isolated PBMCs, or DNA extracted from either sample type. There are 15 amino acids in the CDR3, from cysteine to phenylalanine inclusive. Only CDR3 DNA is held: 45 bases, read in frame from base 1. V is cut by 8 bases and J by 0 bases, and the space between the germline ends is 13 bases. The germline V gene encodes CDR1 MNHEY and CDR2 SVGAGI. TCRbeta CDR3 regions were amplified from genomic DNA using the immunoSEQ Assay, a bias-controlled multiplex PCR. The paper's data handling went like this. The number of nucleated cells in each sample was estimated by amplification of reference gene primers within the assay. Sequence reads were collapsed and filtered to measure the absolute abundance of every unique TCRbeta CDR3 rearrangement. For each sample, productive Simpson clonality was calculated by taking the square root of Simpson's diversity index across productive rearrangements. TCRdb carries this immuneACCESS record with in-frame sequences only. Its versions omit some clonotypes, under half of them owing to an unresolved V gene in the studies checked, with the rest unexplained. The V and J calls and clone size are taken from that table; D and trimming were inferred from the DNA. The sample contains over 30,000 clones, 85% to 90% of them found a single time. About 13% of the sample belongs to the ten largest clones.

This clone was seen a single time. Its antigen is not yet known. No base quality values were provided; no much bigger clone lies one nucleotide off. The sequence is built from TRBV6-5 and TRBJ2-2; a tentative D call is TRBD2 (5 bases match). The TCR comes from a man between 65 and 85 years old with active COVID-19. The sequencing sample was made of peripheral blood. The bases read TGTGCCAGCCGAAACCGGGAAACGAACACCGGGGAGCTGTTTTTT. Its protein is CASRNRETNTGELFF.